In its sample, the clone carrying this T cell receptor (beta chain) was seen a few times. Its antigen is as yet unknown. The authors ran a second PCR of roughly 6 to 12 cycles using a sample-barcoded 5' primer and a J-beta primer mix. TCRdb independently ran MiXCR on the 5' RACE reads; one entry per CDR3 protein. The table includes 550,000 to 800,000 distinct CDR3 sequences, under 25% detected once. The data belong to a study of blood T cells in healthy people across ages. Study conclusions and caveats: Possibly, changes in expanded clonotypes were confounded because donor CMV status was unknown. Samples with more naive T cells showed higher observed beta diversity.

Per-sample PBMC isolation yielded at least 6.5 million cells. The CDR3 is made up of 14 amino acids. Germline V gives CDR1 MGHRA, CDR2 YSYEKL. Trimming pared 4 bases from V and 3 bases from J, leaving 13 bases between. The chain has TRBV4-1 and TRBJ2-7, with no clear D. This sequence was found in a man between 70 and 80 years old in good health. The sequencing sample was made of blood. The CDR3 DNA reads TGCGCCAGCAGCCCCGGCACCTCCCACTACGAGCAGTACTTC. Its protein product is CASSPGTSHYEQYF.